The 25 T cell receptor beta chains listed next were all sequenced from one sample in a study of beta chain features in type 1 diabetes. Since all of the isolated RNA was reverse transcribed, expressed TCRB transcripts were what got sequenced. Assay: immunoSEQ multiplex PCR; the TCRdb copy retains only in-frame clones and omits some. The sample includes around 180,000 clones, around an eighth of them seen just once. Sequences were obtained from central memory CD4+ T cells from blood. The receptors were gathered from a woman aged 18-29 years in good health.

The chain couples TRBV6-1 to TRBJ2-4; D is perhaps TRBD2 (6 bases). V was shortened by 7 bases and J by 4 bases, with 11 bases between the two germline ends. Germline lookup yields CDR1 MNHNS and CDR2 SASEGT. The CDR3 has 13 amino acids. The CDR3 DNA follows: TGTGCCAGCACCTCCGGAGGGAAAAACATTCAGTACTTC. Encoded protein: CASTSGGKNIQYF.

This clone was picked up one time. This rearrangement joins TRBV21-1 to TRBJ1-3. TRBV21-1 is termed a pseudogene. This CDR3 has 16 amino acids. For the CDR3, the DNA is TGTGCCAGCAGCAAGGAGGAACGGTTCTCTGGAAACACCATATATTTT. Translating gives CASSKEERFSGNTIYF.

V and J are TRBV4-3 and TRBJ2-7; D might be TRBD1 (5 bases). Germline V CDR1 and CDR2: LGHNA, YSLEER. The CDR3 has 15 amino acids. V was cut by 4 bases and J by 0 bases, with 13 bases left in between. This chain's CDR3 is CASSLNLDSSYEQYF. The CDR3 DNA follows: TGCGCCAGCAGCCTTAACCTTGACAGCTCCTACGAGCAGTACTTC.

The CDR3 region is CASRAPEGGNQPQHF. In DNA, the CDR3 is TGTGCCAGCAGAGCCCCGGAAGGGGGCAATCAGCCCCAGCATTTT. The rearrangement uses TRBV28 and TRBJ1-5; D perhaps matches TRBD1 (5 bases). The germline gives CDR1 MDHEN, CDR2 SYDVKM. Trimming left V 6 bases short and J 2 bases short, with 14 bases between. This CDR3 has 15 amino acids.

This clone came up a few times. The chain recombines TRBV29-1 with TRBJ2-7; 11 positions match TRBD2. This CDR3 has 14 amino acids. The germline CDR1 and CDR2 sequences are SQVTM and ANQGSEA. The V segment lost 6 bases and the J segment 7 bases; nucleotides outside the gene matches: 11. The CDR3 region has the DNA TGCAGCGTCCGGCTAGCGGGAGGATCGGGGGAGCAGTACTTC. This codes for CSVRLAGGSGEQYF.

This clone turned up a few times. V usage is TRBV11-2 and J usage is TRBJ2-1; D is perhaps TRBD2 (6 bases). Per the germline V gene, CDR1 is SGHAT and CDR2 is FQNNGV. Trimming removed 0 bases from V and 6 bases from J, with 15 bases in between. There are 16 residues in the CDR3. CDR3 amino acids: CASSLEGGEIRNEQFF. DNA for the CDR3: TGTGCCAGCAGCTTAGAGGGGGGAGAGATACGCAATGAGCAGTTCTTC.

In this sample, this clone turned up a few times. The chain couples TRBV30 to TRBJ1-2; D is unresolved. The CDR3 length is 16 residues. Germline CDR1 is GTSNPN and CDR2 is SVGIG (reference sequence). Trimming removed 4 bases from V and 5 bases from J, with 23 bases in between. CDR3 residues: CAWNLFGLPVGYGYTF. The CDR3 DNA reads as TGTGCCTGGAACCTCTTCGGACTGCCGGTTGGGTATGGCTACACCTTC. Full variable domain (rest looked up from reference TRBV30 and TRBJ1-2): SQTIHQWPATLVQPVGSPLSLECTVEGTSNPNLYWYRQAAGRGLQLLFYSVGIGQISSEVPQNLSASRPQDRQFILSSKKLLLSDSGFYLCAWNLFGLPVGYGYTFGSGTRLTVV.

This clone was seen a handful of times. This chain uses TRBV29-1 with TRBJ2-7; TRBD2 matches at 7 bases. The CDR3 is 14 residues long. Germline trimming cut 7 bases from V and 3 bases from J; bases unmatched to any gene: 12. The germline V gene encodes CDR1 SQVTM and CDR2 ANQGSEA. This chain's CDR3 is CSAIRAGFGYEQYF. In nucleotides, the CDR3 is TGCAGCGCCATCCGAGCGGGATTTGGCTACGAGCAGTACTTC.

In this sample, this clone turned up a few times. The chain uses TRBV2 and TRBJ1-5; a possible D gene is TRBD1 (6 bases). This CDR3 is 14 amino acids long. Trimming removed 6 bases from V and 5 bases from J, with 14 bases in between. The germline V gene has CDR1 SNHLY and CDR2 FYNNEI. This chain's CDR3 is CASSDDRTHQPQHF. The CDR3 nucleotides read TGTGCCAGCAGCGACGACAGGACTCATCAGCCCCAGCATTTT.

This clone was counted between two and nine times. This chain joins TRBV11-2 and TRBJ1-5, with TRBD1 matching 9 bases. Germline CDR1 and CDR2: SGHAT and FQNNGV. This CDR3 comprises 14 residues. Trimming removed 5 bases from V and 7 bases from J; junction bases left unmatched: 6. The CDR3 nucleotides are TGTGCCAGCAGCCGGGGAGACAGGGGGCAGCCCCAGCATTTT. Its translation is CASSRGDRGQPQHF.

The V call is TRBV18, the J call TRBJ2-3, with D tentatively TRBD1 (5 bases). The V and J ends lost 8 bases and 2 bases respectively, with 14 bases between them. Germline V lookup: CDR1 KGHSH, CDR2 LQKENI. There are 14 residues in the CDR3. CDR3: CASTAQGYTDTQYF. CDR3 DNA: TGTGCCAGCACCGCCCAGGGATACACAGATACGCAGTATTTT.

The chain has TRBV5-1 and TRBJ2-3; possibly TRBD2 for D (5 bases). V was trimmed by 4 bases and J by 0 bases, leaving 9 bases between them. Germline V gene data show CDR1 as SGHRS and CDR2 as YFSETQ. The CDR3 is 14 residues long. The CDR3 bases are TGCGCCAGCAGCCAAAGCGGAAGCACAGATACGCAGTATTTT. Translated, it gives CASSQSGSTDTQYF.

This chain joins TRBV19 and TRBJ2-3, with 14 bases fitting TRBD2. In germline, CDR1 is LNHDA, CDR2 SQIVND (reference sequence). The CDR3 spans 17 residues. With V trimmed by 3 bases and J by 4 bases, 6 bases remained unmatched. The CDR3 spells CASSMGTSGRRSDTQYF. CDR3 DNA: TGTGCCAGTAGTATGGGGACTAGCGGGAGAAGGTCAGATACGCAGTATTTT.

This clone turned up a few times. The gene calls are TRBV7-9 and TRBJ2-3; 8 positions agree with TRBD2. The CDR3 runs 15 residues. The germline CDR1 and CDR2 sequences are SEHNR and FQNEAQ (reference sequence). V gave up 0 bases and J gave up 2 bases; unmatched junction bases: 1. The chain's CDR3 is CASSLAAGVTDTQYF. CDR3 coding DNA: TGTGCCAGCAGCTTAGCAGCGGGAGTCACAGATACGCAGTATTTT.

The V call is TRBV10-3, the J call TRBJ1-1; TRBD1 aligns across 7 bases. V lost 2 bases and J lost 1; bases outside the gene matches: 4. This CDR3 has 15 residues. From germline, CDR1 is ENHRY and CDR2 SYGVKD. CDR3 protein: CAISERGQQNTEAFF. Here the CDR3 DNA reads TGTGCCATCAGTGAGCGGGGACAGCAGAACACTGAAGCTTTCTTT.

CDR3 nucleotide sequence: TGTGCCTGGTCGCGGCCCTGGAGCCAAAATGAGCAGTTCTTC. It encodes CAWSRPWSQNEQFF. This chain links TRBV30 with TRBJ2-1; D is uncertain. With 5 bases removed from V and 7 bases from J, the gap between germline ends came to 18 bases. The germline CDR1 and CDR2 sequences are GTSNPN and SVGIG (reference sequence). The CDR3 length is 14 residues. Supplemented by reference TRBV30 and TRBJ2-1, the full variable domain reads SQTIHQWPATLVQPVGSPLSLECTVEGTSNPNLYWYRQAAGRGLQLLFYSVGIGQISSEVPQNLSASRPQDRQFILSSKKLLLSDSGFYLCAWSRPWSQNEQFFGPGTRLTVL.

This clone was seen a handful of times. The chain recombines TRBV11-2 with TRBJ1-1; maybe TRBD1 (5 bases). The CDR3 runs 13 residues. The ends were cut back, 5 bases at V and 4 bases at J, with 11 bases in the middle. Germline CDR1 and CDR2: SGHAT and FQNNGV. CDR3 in DNA: TGTGCCAGCAGCCCAGTCGGGGGCACTGAAGCTTTCTTT. This encodes CASSPVGGTEAFF.

This chain connects TRBV6-1 to TRBJ2-7; D gene ambiguous. The CDR3 is 11 residues long. Trimming took 10 bases from V and 6 from J, leaving 13 bases between them. Germline V gene sequence: CDR1 MNHNS, CDR2 SASEGT. As DNA, the CDR3 is TGTGCCACCATGGTCCCAGGCGAGCAGTACTTC. It specifies CATMVPGEQYF.

The CDR3 DNA follows: TGTGGGCCACCGGGACAGGGTGACCGCGAGCAGTACTTC. This translates into CGPPGQGDREQYF. This chain connects TRBV14 to TRBJ2-7; TRBD1 matches 9 bases. CDR3 length: 13 residues. The V gene's germline CDR1 is SGHDN and CDR2 FVKESK. The full variable domain, in which reference TRBV14 and TRBJ2-7 provide the parts outside the CDR3, is EAGVTQFPSHSVIEKGQTVTLRCDPISGHDNLYWYRRVMGKEIKFLLHFVKESKQDESGMPNNRFLAERTGGTYSTLKVQPAELEDSGVYFCGPPGQGDREQYFGPGTRLTVT.

The sample holds many counts of this clone. The rearrangement links TRBV7-9 to TRBJ1-1; 8 positions agree with TRBD1. The CDR3 runs 14 residues. Germline assignment: CDR1 SEHNR and CDR2 FQNEAQ (reference sequence). Germline trimming cut 3 bases from V and 3 bases from J; bases unmatched to any gene: 3. CDR3 region: CASSLGQVYTEAFF. The CDR3 DNA is TGTGCCAGCAGCTTGGGACAGGTCTACACTGAAGCTTTCTTT.

V is TRBV15 and J is TRBJ2-4, with 9 nucleotides matching TRBD2. The germline V gene encodes CDR1 LNHNV and CDR2 YYDKDF (reference sequence). Trimming at V came to 0 bases and at J to 2 bases, leaving 8 bases not matched to a gene. CDR3 length: 18 amino acids. In DNA form, the CDR3 reads TGTGCCACCAGCAGAGAGATATCTAGCGGGACCTCCAAAAACATTCAGTACTTC. Protein sequence: CATSREISSGTSKNIQYF.

V gene TRBV25-1 combines with J gene TRBJ1-4; D remains unclear. The ends were cut back, 3 bases at V and 5 bases at J, with 13 bases in the middle. Germline V gives CDR1 MGHDK, CDR2 SYGVNS. The CDR3 length is 15 residues. CDR3 bases: TGTGCCAGCAGTGACCTTGGATTGAGGAATGAAAAACTGTTTTTT. This gives the protein CASSDLGLRNEKLFF. Variable domain in full (rest from reference TRBV25-1 and TRBJ1-4): EADIYQTPRYLVIGTGKKITLECSQTMGHDKMYWYQQDPGMELHLIHYSYGVNSTEKGDLSSESTVSRIRTEHFPLTLESARPSHTSQYLCASSDLGLRNEKLFFGSGTQLSVL.

This clone has just a few counts. The gene calls are TRBV6-5 and TRBJ2-6, with D uncertain. Germline V gene sequence: CDR1 MNHEY, CDR2 SVGAGI. Trimming left V 4 bases short and J 0 bases short, with 10 bases between. The CDR3 loop spans 16 amino acids. The CDR3 loop reads CASSSKYSSGANVLTF. In DNA, the CDR3 is TGTGCCAGCAGTTCCAAATATAGCTCTGGGGCCAACGTCCTGACTTTC.

This clone was seen only a few times. The J gene is TRBJ1-5, the V gene TRBV30, with 7 nucleotides matching TRBD1. The V gene end was trimmed by 0 bases and the J gene end by 6 bases; junction bases not matched to a gene: 5. Germline V gives CDR1 GTSNPN, CDR2 SVGIG (reference sequence). This CDR3 contains 14 residues. The CDR3: CAWSVKGAGQPQHF. The CDR3 bases are TGTGCCTGGAGTGTAAAGGGGGCCGGTCAGCCCCAGCATTTT.

The chain links TRBV18 to TRBJ2-6; unclear D gene. In germline, CDR1 is KGHSH, CDR2 LQKENI. Trimming removed 2 bases from V and 4 bases from J, with 15 bases in between. CDR3 length: 17 amino acids. CDR3 DNA sequence: TGTGCCAGCTCACCAATGCAGGTTAAGCCCGGGGCCAACGTCCTGACTTTC. Translating gives CASSPMQVKPGANVLTF.